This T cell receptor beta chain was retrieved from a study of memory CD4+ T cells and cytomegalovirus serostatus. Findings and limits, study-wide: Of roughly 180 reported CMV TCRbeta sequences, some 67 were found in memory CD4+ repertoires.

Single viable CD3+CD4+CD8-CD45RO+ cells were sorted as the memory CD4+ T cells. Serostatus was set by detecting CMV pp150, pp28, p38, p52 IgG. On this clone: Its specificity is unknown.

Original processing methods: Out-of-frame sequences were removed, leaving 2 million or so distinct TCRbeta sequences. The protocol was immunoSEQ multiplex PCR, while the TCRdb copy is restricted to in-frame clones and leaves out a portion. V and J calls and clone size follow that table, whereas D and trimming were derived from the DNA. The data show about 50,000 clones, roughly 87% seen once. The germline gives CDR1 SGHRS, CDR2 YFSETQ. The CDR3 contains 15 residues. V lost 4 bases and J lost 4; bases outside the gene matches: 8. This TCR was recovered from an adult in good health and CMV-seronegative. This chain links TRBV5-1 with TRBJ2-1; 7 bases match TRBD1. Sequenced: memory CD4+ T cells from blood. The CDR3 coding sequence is TGCGCCAGCAGCCAGACAGGGACCTCTTACAATGAGCAGTTCTTC. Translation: CASSQTGTSYNEQFF.